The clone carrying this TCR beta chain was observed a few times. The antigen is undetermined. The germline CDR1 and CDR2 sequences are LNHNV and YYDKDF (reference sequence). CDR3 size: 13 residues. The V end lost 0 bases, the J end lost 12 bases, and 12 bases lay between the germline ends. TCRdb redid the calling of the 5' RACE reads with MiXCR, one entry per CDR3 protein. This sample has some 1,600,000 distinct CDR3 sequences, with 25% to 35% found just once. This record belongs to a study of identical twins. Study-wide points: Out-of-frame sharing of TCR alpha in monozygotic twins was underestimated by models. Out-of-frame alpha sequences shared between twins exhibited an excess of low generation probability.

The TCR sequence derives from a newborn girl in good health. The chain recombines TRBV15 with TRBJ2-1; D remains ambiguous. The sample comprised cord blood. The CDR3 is CATSRDNLDGQFF. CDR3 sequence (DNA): TGTGCCACCAGCAGAGATAATCTAGACGGGCAGTTCTTC.